Following are 21 T cell receptor beta chains from one sample sequenced in a study of T-cell reconstitution after alpha-beta-depleted transplantation in children. TCRbeta library construction was performed incorporating unique molecular identifiers. TCRdb ran MiXCR on the PCR reads and lists one entry per CDR3 protein. The data contain 81,000 or so distinct CDR3 sequences, about 16% of them singletons. The sample consisted of PBMCs, mostly from graft donor cells, taken 180 days after TCRalphabeta/CD19-depleted stem cell transplant. The receptors stem from a male patient aged 2 to 10 who had a stem cell transplant for acute lymphoblastic leukemia, so the T cells may come from the graft donor.

The rearrangement links TRBV12-3 or TRBV12-4 to TRBJ1-1; no definite D call. This CDR3 comprises 12 residues. Trimming took off 1 base at V and 8 bases at J, with 8 bases between the two ends. CDR3 sequence (DNA): TGTGCCAGCAGTTTAGTGGAGTGGGAAGCTTTCTTT. Translating gives CASSLVEWEAFF.

The rearrangement links TRBV29-1 to TRBJ1-1; D gene ambiguous. Germline-derived CDR1 and CDR2 are SQVTM and ANQGSEA. The CDR3 sequence is 13 residues long. Trimming removed 7 bases at V and 3 bases at J, with 15 bases between. CDR3: CSGREDWDTEAFF. The CDR3 DNA follows: TGCAGCGGGAGAGAGGATTGGGACACTGAAGCTTTCTTT.

This clonotype came up many times. The chain uses TRBV5-6 and TRBJ1-2; the D gene is possibly TRBD1 (5 bases). Germline CDR1 SGHDT, CDR2 YYEEEE. The CDR3 is 14 residues long. V was pared by 4 bases and J by 2 bases, with 12 bases between. The CDR3: CASSGTDRNYGYTF. The CDR3 region has the DNA TGTGCCAGCAGCGGGACCGACCGGAACTATGGCTACACCTTC. Variable domain in full (rest from reference TRBV5-6 and TRBJ1-2): DAGVTQSPTHLIKTRGQQVTLRCSPKSGHDTVSWYQQALGQGPQFIFQYYEEEERQRGNFPDRFSGHQFPNYSSELNVNALLLGDSALYLCASSGTDRNYGYTFGSGTRLTVV.

This clonotype has at least ten counts. The chain joins TRBV7-2 to TRBJ1-5, with a weak D call TRBD1 (5 bases). The germline gives CDR1 SGHTA, CDR2 FQGNSA. The CDR3 is made up of 13 amino acids. Trimming left V 3 bases short and J 4 bases short, with 7 bases between. The CDR3 is CASSFDRNQPQHF. In nucleotides, the CDR3 is TGTGCCAGCAGCTTCGACAGAAATCAGCCCCAGCATTTT.

A few counts support this clonotype. V usage is TRBV27 and J usage is TRBJ2-7, with 7 bases lining up with TRBD1. The CDR3 sequence is 16 residues long. Unmatched junction bases numbered 12, after V lost 7 bases and J lost 0 bases. Germline V gene data show CDR1 as MNHEY and CDR2 as SMNVEV (reference sequence). Here the CDR3 reads CASTRTGGPSSYEQYF. CDR3 in DNA: TGTGCCAGCACCCGGACAGGAGGACCGAGCTCCTACGAGCAGTACTTC.

This clonotype was seen once. The gene calls are TRBV27 and TRBJ2-5; D unresolved. In germline, CDR1 is MNHEY, CDR2 SMNVEV (reference sequence). CDR3 length: 20 amino acids. Trimming cost V 6 bases and J 1 base, with 30 bases left between them. The CDR3 DNA follows: TGTGCCAGCAGCCCGGCCCCCCAAACTAAAGGGCGGCAGGCCCAAGAGACCCAGTACTTC. Its translation: CASSPAPQTKGRQAQETQYF.

The chain recombines TRBV10-2 with TRBJ2-3; D remains unclear. Germline CDR1 WSHSY, CDR2 SAAADI. V was clipped by 4 bases and J by 4 bases, with 12 bases between them. CDR3 size: 14 residues. CDR3 nucleotide sequence: TGCGCCAGCAGTGGGGCAGGCTTGGCAGATACGCAGTATTTT. This gives the protein CASSGAGLADTQYF.

The genes are TRBV7-9 and TRBJ2-1; 7 nucleotides match TRBD1. Trimming cost V 5 bases and J 4 bases; bases outside gene matches: 8. Germline loops: CDR1 SEHNR, CDR2 FQNEAQ (reference sequence). There are 15 residues in the CDR3. CDR3: CASSATGVRYNEQFF. The CDR3 nucleotides are TGTGCCAGCAGCGCTACAGGGGTTAGGTACAATGAGCAGTTCTTC. The full variable domain, with the rest looked up from reference TRBV7-9 and TRBJ2-1, is DTGVSQNPRHKITKRGQNVTFRCDPISEHNRLYWYRQTLGQGPEFLTYFQNEAQLEKSRLLSDRFSAERPKGSFSTLEIQRTEQGDSAMYLCASSATGVRYNEQFFGPGTRLTVL.

The gene calls are TRBV6-1 and TRBJ1-6; tentative D call: TRBD1 (5 bases). Germline CDR1 reads MNHNS; CDR2 reads SASEGT. V was pared by 7 bases and J by 7 bases, with 11 bases between. The CDR3 is 13 amino acids. The CDR3, as DNA: TGTGCCAGCAAGGTCAGGGAGAATTCACCCCTCCACTTT. As protein: CASKVRENSPLHF.

The chain employs TRBV5-6 and TRBJ2-3; 9 bases match TRBD2. CDR1 SGHDT and CDR2 YYEEEE come from the germline V gene. Trimming at V came to 3 bases and at J to 6 bases, leaving 14 bases not matched to a gene. This CDR3 is built from 17 residues. The CDR3 sequence is CASSSSPASGVRDTQYF. DNA of the CDR3: TGTGCCAGCAGCTCTTCCCCCGCTAGCGGGGTAAGGGATACGCAGTATTTT.

The sample holds a few counts of this clonotype. The V gene is TRBV7-2, the J gene TRBJ2-1, with D maybe TRBD2 (6 bases). The CDR3 has 15 residues. With 1 base removed from V and 5 bases from J, the gap between germline ends came to 12 bases. Germline lookup yields CDR1 SGHTA and CDR2 FQGNSA. CDR3 nucleotides: TGTGCCAGCAGCTTAGTTTGGGGGGAAAACAATGAGCAGTTCTTC. As protein: CASSLVWGENNEQFF.

J is TRBJ2-1 and V is TRBV7-6; D ambiguous. Looked up from germline, CDR1 is SGHVS and CDR2 is FNYEAQ. Trimming took off 2 bases at V and 10 bases at J, with 9 bases between the two ends. CDR3 length: 12 residues. CDR3 amino acids: CASSLNFREQFF. The CDR3 DNA follows: TGTGCCAGCAGCTTAAACTTCCGCGAGCAGTTCTTC.

This clonotype was found many times. The CDR3 DNA reads TGTGCCAGCAGCCCGAGGACAGGCCCGATGAACACTGAAGCTTTCTTT. Protein sequence: CASSPRTGPMNTEAFF. The V and J genes are TRBV9 and TRBJ1-1; 7 bases agree with TRBD1. The CDR3 is 16 residues long. Trimming cost V 4 bases and J 0 bases; bases outside gene matches: 9. Germline CDR1 is SGDLS and CDR2 is YYNGEE.

The genes are TRBV18 and TRBJ1-5; 7 bases agree with TRBD1. The length of the CDR3 is 16 residues. V lost 1 base and J lost 0; bases outside the gene matches: 3. CDR1 is KGHSH, CDR2 LQKENI, per germline. CDR3 in DNA: TGTGCCAGCTCACCACGGGACAGCTATAGCAATCAGCCCCAGCATTTT. This translates into CASSPRDSYSNQPQHF.

This clonotype was detected a few times. V is TRBV5-1 and J is TRBJ2-7; 12 bases agree with TRBD1. This CDR3 has 13 amino acids. Germline loops: CDR1 SGHRS, CDR2 YFSETQ. J gave up 6 bases and V 5 bases, and 3 bases lay outside the gene matches. The CDR3 sequence is CASRRDRGLEQYF. In DNA, the CDR3 is TGCGCCAGCAGAAGGGACAGGGGGCTCGAGCAGTACTTC.

There are many counts of this clonotype. The J gene is TRBJ1-5, the V gene TRBV20-1, with 8 bases identical to TRBD1. This CDR3 has 16 amino acids. Trimming cost V 4 bases and J 5 bases; bases outside gene matches: 13. From germline, CDR1 is DFQATT and CDR2 SNEGSKA (reference sequence). The CDR3 reads CSATLDREGHHQPQHF. The CDR3 bases are TGCAGTGCTACTCTGGACAGGGAGGGCCACCATCAGCCCCAGCATTTT.

The table lists this clonotype with a few counts. The J gene is TRBJ1-2, the V gene TRBV3-1; tentatively, D is TRBD1 (5 bases). This CDR3 region has 13 residues. Germline-derived CDR1 and CDR2 are LGHDT and YNNKEL (reference sequence). The germline V and J ends were trimmed by 3 bases and 4 bases, with 9 bases remaining between them. DNA for the CDR3: TGTGCCAGCAGCCAGGGCGGGGGCTATGGCTACACCTTC. This encodes CASSQGGGYGYTF.

The chain is built from TRBV4-2 and TRBJ1-2; D gene ambiguous. The CDR3 consists of 12 residues. V was clipped by 1 base and J by 4 bases, with 4 bases between them. Per germline, CDR1 LGHNA and CDR2 YNFKEQ. The CDR3: CASSQAAYGYTF. In DNA, the CDR3 is TGTGCCAGCAGCCAAGCGGCCTATGGCTACACCTTC.

This sequence joins TRBV18 and TRBJ2-1, with 12 bases fitting TRBD2. Germline V gene lookup returns CDR1 KGHSH and CDR2 LQKENI. With 3 bases clipped from V and 10 bases from J, the junction kept 7 bases outside the gene matches. This CDR3 region has 15 residues. The CDR3 sequence is CASSPQLAGGREQFF. The CDR3 nucleotides read TGTGCCAGCTCACCCCAACTAGCGGGGGGTCGCGAGCAGTTCTTC.

At least ten counts were recorded for this clonotype. The V and J genes are TRBV20-1 and TRBJ2-3; D ambiguous. V was clipped by 6 bases and J by 0 bases, with 13 bases between them. This CDR3 has 14 amino acids. Germline-derived CDR1 and CDR2 are DFQATT and SNEGSKA (reference sequence). In DNA, the CDR3 is TGCAGTGCCCATTTCGACGAAAGCACAGATACGCAGTATTTT. Translated: CSAHFDESTDTQYF.

As for this clonotype: A single base separates this from a much larger clone, so it may be a read error. The V gene is TRBV20-1, the J gene TRBJ2-1, with TRBD2 identical over 12 bases. This CDR3 is 15 amino acids long. The germline V gene encodes CDR1 DFQATT and CDR2 SNEGSKA (reference sequence). The CDR3 coding sequence is TGCAGTGCTAGGAGGACTAGCGGGGTCTACAATGAGCAGGTCTTC. Its protein product is CSARRTSGVYNEQVF.